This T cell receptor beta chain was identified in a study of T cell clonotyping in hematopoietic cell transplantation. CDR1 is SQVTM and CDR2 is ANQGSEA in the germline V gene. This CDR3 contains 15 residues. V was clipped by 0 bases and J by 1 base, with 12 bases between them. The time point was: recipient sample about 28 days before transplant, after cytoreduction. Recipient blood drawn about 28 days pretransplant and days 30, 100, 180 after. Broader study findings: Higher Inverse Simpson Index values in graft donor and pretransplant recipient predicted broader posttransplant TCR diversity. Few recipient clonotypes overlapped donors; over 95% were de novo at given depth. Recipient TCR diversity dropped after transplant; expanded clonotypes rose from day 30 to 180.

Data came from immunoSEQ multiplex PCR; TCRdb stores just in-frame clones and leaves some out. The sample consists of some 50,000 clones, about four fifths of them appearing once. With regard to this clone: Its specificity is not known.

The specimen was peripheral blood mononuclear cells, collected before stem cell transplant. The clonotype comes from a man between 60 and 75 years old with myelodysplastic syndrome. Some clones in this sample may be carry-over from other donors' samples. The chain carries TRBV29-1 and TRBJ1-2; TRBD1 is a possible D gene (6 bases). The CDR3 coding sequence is TGCAGCGTTGAAGATCGGCAGGACAGTAACTATGGCTACACCTTC. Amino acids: CSVEDRQDSNYGYTF.